Listed below are T cell receptor beta chains from one sample, sequenced in a study of vaccination effects on CD4 cells after COVID-19. The assay was immunoSEQ multiplex PCR, and TCRdb's table has in-frame clones only and misses some. Of roughly 64,000 clones detected, under 80% appear once; the ten largest clones hold roughly 25%. Their target antigens are unknown. Specimen: CD4+ T cells from PBMCs cultured without peptide, collected before COVID-19 vaccination. These receptors all stem from a human donor who had a prior SARS-CoV-2 infection. Each CDR3 is given without its conserved first and last residue. A D gene is named only where the DNA matches it firmly. Clone size is given for some rows only: seen once, a few or many times, or a class if the clone is expanded.

TRBV4-3	TRBJ2-5	-	-	ASSMDNQETQY
TRBV27	TRBJ1-6	TRBD1	few	ASSLGLDRGFSPLH
TRBV27	TRBJ2-6	-	-	ASTTRVSGANVLT
TRBV10-2	TRBJ1-5	-	-	ASSSGEGQPQH
TRBV5-1	TRBJ2-7	-	-	ASSQQGYEQY
TRBV14	TRBJ2-7	-	few	ASSQNNYGGEQY
TRBV25-1	TRBJ2-1	-	-	ASSENSLLPGDYEQF
TRBV10-1	TRBJ1-4	-	few	ASSGRGATNEKLF
TRBV5-3	TRBJ2-1	-	-	ARSESDNEQF
TRBV9	TRBJ2-4	-	few	ASSVVGKVRY
TRBV3-1/TRBV3-2	TRBJ2-1	-	-	ASSPLSSYNEQF
TRBV11-3	TRBJ2-1	TRBD2	-	ASNTGTGRAMNEQF
TRBV6-5	TRBJ2-3	TRBD1	-	ATHRLGQGTDTQY
TRBV9	TRBJ2-1	TRBD2	-	ASTRTSGSSNEQF
TRBV5-4	TRBJ2-2	-	-	ASSFIYRDVTGELF
TRBV27	TRBJ2-1	TRBD2	-	ASSVGTSAFSYNEQF
TRBV5-4	TRBJ1-6	-	-	ASSLEGGSPLH
TRBV6-5	TRBJ2-2	-	-	ASSLSGWNTGELF
TRBV6-2/TRBV6-3	TRBJ2-7	-	once	ASSRVSYEQY
TRBV5-6	TRBJ2-3	-	-	ASSLSPTQTVASTDTQY
TRBV5-1	TRBJ1-3	-	-	ASSPISGGKDTIY
TRBV5-1	TRBJ2-5	-	-	ASSRRRGRETQY
TRBV10-3	TRBJ1-6	-	-	AISEARDGHSPLH
TRBV5-1	TRBJ2-2	TRBD2	-	ASSLGASGLTGELF
TRBV18	TRBJ1-2	-	-	ASSPPRQEHYGYT
TRBV15	TRBJ1-4	-	-	ATSTWAGDIGTNEKLF
TRBV11-3	TRBJ2-7	-	-	ASSRTGGYEQY
TRBV20-1	TRBJ1-5	-	-	SASTGSNQPQH
TRBV12-3/TRBV12-4	TRBJ2-7	-	-	ASSLRPSYEQY
TRBV15	TRBJ1-1	TRBD1	-	ATSSGTGPNTEAF
TRBV19	TRBJ1-1	-	-	ASSMIDPAGAF
TRBV19	TRBJ1-3	TRBD1	-	ASRKTDRYSGNTIY
TRBV19	TRBJ1-1	-	-	ASSIDPGGLNTEAF
TRBV2	TRBJ2-7	TRBD2	-	ASSRLAGGSYEQY
TRBV5-1	TRBJ1-4	TRBD1	-	ASTQGQGPTTNEKLF